At least ten counts were recorded for the clone carrying this T cell receptor beta chain. Germline-derived CDR1 and CDR2 are GTSNPN and SVGIG (reference sequence). The CDR3 has 14 residues. V was shortened by 4 bases and J by 4 bases, with 16 bases between the two germline ends. This record belongs to a study of human T cells and chemical hapten exposure. Time point specified: pre-sensitization, week 0. Treatment reported: therapeutic diphenylcyclopropenone sensitization with weekly scalp DPC. TCRdb fed the RACE reads into MiXCR, producing one record per CDR3 protein. Of 87,000 or so distinct CDR3 sequences listed, 8% to 10% are singletons.

The V gene is TRBV30, the J gene TRBJ1-1, with D uncertain. The sequence came from a woman aged 40 to 50 with alopecia areata. Some clones in this sample may be carry-over from other donors' samples. This material consisted of whole blood, taken in connection with sensitization to the hapten diphenylcyclopropenone (DPC). CDR3 sequence reads: CAWMTGRTVTEAFF. The CDR3 coding sequence is TGTGCCTGGATGACTGGCAGGACGGTCACTGAAGCTTTCTTT. Variable domain in full (rest from reference TRBV30 and TRBJ1-1): SQTIHQWPATLVQPVGSPLSLECTVEGTSNPNLYWYRQAAGRGLQLLFYSVGIGQISSEVPQNLSASRPQDRQFILSSKKLLLSDSGFYLCAWMTGRTVTEAFFGQGTRLTVV.